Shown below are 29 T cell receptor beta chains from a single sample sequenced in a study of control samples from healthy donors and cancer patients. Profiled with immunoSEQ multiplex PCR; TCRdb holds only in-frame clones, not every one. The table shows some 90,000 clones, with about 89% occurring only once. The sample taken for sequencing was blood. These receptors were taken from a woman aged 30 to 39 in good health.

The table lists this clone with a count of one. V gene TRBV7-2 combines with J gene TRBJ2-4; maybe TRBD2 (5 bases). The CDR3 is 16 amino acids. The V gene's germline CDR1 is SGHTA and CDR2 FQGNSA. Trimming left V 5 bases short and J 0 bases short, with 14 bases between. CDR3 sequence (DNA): TGTGCCAGCAGCCCTCAGCGGAGGATAGCCAAAAACATTCAGTACTTC. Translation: CASSPQRRIAKNIQYF.

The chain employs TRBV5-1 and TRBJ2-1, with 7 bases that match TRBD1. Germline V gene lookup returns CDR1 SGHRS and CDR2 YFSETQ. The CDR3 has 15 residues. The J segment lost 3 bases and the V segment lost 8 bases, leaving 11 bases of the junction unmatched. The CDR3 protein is CASRSTGQYYNEQFF. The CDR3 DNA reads TGCGCCAGTCGGTCGACAGGGCAATACTACAATGAGCAGTTCTTC.

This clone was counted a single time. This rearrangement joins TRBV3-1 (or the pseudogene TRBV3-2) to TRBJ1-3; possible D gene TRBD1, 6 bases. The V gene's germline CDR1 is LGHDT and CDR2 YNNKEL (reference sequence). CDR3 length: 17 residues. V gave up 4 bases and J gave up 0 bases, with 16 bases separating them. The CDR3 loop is CASSPPGQTISGNTIYF. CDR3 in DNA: TGTGCCAGCAGCCCCCCTGGACAGACTATCTCTGGAAACACCATATATTTT.

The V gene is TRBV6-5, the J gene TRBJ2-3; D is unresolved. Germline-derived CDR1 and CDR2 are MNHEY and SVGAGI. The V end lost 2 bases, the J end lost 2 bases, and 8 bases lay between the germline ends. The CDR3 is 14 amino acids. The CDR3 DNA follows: TGTGCCAGCAGTTACGGGATTAACACAGATACGCAGTATTTT. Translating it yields CASSYGINTDTQYF.

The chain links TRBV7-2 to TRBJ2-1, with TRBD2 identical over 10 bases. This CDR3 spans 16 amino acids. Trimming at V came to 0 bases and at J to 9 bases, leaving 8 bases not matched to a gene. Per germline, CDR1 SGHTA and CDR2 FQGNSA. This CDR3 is CASSLAGSGGAPEQFF. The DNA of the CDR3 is TGTGCCAGCAGCTTAGCAGGCAGCGGGGGGGCCCCTGAGCAGTTCTTC.

The CDR3 bases are TGTGCCAGCAGCATACATTCTCCGGGACAGGGAAGGGAAAAACTGTTTTTT. It specifies CASSIHSPGQGREKLFF. The chain carries TRBV5-5 and TRBJ1-4; 9 positions match TRBD1. This CDR3 has 17 residues. Germline CDR1 reads SGHKS; CDR2 reads YYEKEE (reference sequence). Unmatched junction bases numbered 15, after V lost 4 bases and J lost 8 bases. Full variable domain (remainder filled in from reference TRBV5-5 and TRBJ1-4): DAGVTQSPTHLIKTRGQQVTLRCSPISGHKSVSWYQQVLGQGPQFIFQYYEKEERGRGNFPDRFSARQFPNYSSELNVNALLLGDSALYLCASSIHSPGQGREKLFFGSGTQLSVL.

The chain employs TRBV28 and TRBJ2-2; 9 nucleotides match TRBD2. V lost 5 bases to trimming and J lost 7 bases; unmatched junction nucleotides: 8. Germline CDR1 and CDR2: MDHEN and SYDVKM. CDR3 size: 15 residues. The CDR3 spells CASSPIGRGGGELFF. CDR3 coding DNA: TGTGCCAGCAGTCCCATTGGGCGGGGGGGCGGGGAGCTGTTTTTT.

CDR3 sequence: CASSPRGARGYTF. As DNA, the CDR3 is TGTGCCAGCAGTCCCCGGGGGGCGCGTGGCTACACCTTC. The chain couples TRBV12-3 or TRBV12-4 to TRBJ1-2; tentative D call: TRBD1 (6 bases). CDR3 length: 13 amino acids. V was trimmed by 5 bases and J by 7 bases, leaving 14 bases between them.

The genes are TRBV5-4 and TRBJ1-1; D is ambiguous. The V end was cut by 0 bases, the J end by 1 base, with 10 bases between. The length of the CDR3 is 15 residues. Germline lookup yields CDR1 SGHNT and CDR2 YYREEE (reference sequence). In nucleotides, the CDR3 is TGTGCCAGCAGCTTGGACAGCACTGGGAACACTGAAGCTTTCTTT. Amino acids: CASSLDSTGNTEAFF. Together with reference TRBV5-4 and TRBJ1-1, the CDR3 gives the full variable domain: ETGVTQSPTHLIKTRGQQVTLRCSSQSGHNTVSWYQQALGQGPQFIFQYYREEENGRGNFPPRFSGLQFPNYSSELNVNALELDDSALYLCASSLDSTGNTEAFFGQGTRLTVV.

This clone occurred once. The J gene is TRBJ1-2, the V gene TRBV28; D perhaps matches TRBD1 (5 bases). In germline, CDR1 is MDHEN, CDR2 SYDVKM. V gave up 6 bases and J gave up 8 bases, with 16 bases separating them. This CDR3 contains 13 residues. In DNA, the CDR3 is TGTGCCAGCAGACCCGGGGGAGGTCGAGGCTACACCTTC. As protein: CASRPGGGRGYTF.

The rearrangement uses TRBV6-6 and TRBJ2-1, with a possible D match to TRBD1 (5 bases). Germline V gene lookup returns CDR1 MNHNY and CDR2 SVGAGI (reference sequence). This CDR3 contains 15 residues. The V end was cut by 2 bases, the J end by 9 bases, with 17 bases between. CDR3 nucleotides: TGTGCCAGCAGTTACGGCTCAGGGCTTCTTGGTGAGCAGTTCTTC. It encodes CASSYGSGLLGEQFF.

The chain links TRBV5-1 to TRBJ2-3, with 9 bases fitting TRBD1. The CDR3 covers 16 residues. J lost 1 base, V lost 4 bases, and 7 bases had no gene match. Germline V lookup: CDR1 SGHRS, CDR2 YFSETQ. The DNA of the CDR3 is TGCGCCAGCAGCGCCGGACAGGGGAGGGGCACAGATACGCAGTATTTT. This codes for CASSAGQGRGTDTQYF.

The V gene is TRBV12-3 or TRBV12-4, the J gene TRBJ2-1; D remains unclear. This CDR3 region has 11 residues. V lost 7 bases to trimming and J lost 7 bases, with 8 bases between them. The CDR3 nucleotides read TGTGCCAGCAATAACGGGAATGAGCAGTTCTTC. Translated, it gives CASNNGNEQFF.

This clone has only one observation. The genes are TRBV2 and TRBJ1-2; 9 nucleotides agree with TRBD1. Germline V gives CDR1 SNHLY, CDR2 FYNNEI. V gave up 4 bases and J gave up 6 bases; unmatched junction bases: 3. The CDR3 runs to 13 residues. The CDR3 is CASSVRQGDGYTF. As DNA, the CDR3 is TGTGCCAGCAGTGTAAGACAGGGGGATGGCTACACCTTC.

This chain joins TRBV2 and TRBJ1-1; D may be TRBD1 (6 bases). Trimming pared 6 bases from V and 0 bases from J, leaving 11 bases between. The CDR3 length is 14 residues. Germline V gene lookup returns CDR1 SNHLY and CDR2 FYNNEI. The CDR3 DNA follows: TGTGCCAGCAGGACCACAGGGCTGAACACTGAAGCTTTCTTT. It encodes CASRTTGLNTEAFF.

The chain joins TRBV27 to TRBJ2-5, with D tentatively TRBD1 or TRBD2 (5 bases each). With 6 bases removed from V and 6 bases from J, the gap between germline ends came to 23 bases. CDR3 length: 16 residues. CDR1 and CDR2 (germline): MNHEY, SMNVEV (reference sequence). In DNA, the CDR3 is TGTGCCAGCAGCCCCGGGACGGGATACGGTCCACAGACCCAGTACTTC. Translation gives CASSPGTGYGPQTQYF.

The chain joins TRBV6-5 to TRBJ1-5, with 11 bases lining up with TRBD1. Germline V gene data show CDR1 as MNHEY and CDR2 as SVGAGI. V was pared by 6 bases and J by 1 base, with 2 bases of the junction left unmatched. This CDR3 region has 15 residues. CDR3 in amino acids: CASRGQGASNQPQHF. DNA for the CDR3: TGTGCCAGCAGAGGACAGGGGGCAAGCAATCAGCCCCAGCATTTT.

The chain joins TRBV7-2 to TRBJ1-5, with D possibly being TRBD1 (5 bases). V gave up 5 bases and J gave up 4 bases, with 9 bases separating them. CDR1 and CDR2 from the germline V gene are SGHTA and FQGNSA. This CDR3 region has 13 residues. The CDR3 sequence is CASSPQGNQPQHF. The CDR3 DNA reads TGTGCCAGCAGCCCCCAGGGTAATCAGCCCCAGCATTTT.

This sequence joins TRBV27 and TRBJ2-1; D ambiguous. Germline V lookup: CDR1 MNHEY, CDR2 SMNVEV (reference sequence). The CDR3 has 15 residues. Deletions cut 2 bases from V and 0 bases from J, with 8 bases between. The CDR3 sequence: CASSLSPSSYNEQFF. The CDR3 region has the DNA TGTGCCAGCAGTTTAAGTCCGAGCTCCTACAATGAGCAGTTCTTC.

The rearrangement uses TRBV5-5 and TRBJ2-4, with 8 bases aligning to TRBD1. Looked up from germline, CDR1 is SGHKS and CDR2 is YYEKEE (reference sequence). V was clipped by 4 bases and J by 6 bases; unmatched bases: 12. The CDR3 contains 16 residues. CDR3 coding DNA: TGTGCCAGCAGCGACAGGACAGGGCCCATCCCAAACATTCAGTACTTC. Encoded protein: CASSDRTGPIPNIQYF.

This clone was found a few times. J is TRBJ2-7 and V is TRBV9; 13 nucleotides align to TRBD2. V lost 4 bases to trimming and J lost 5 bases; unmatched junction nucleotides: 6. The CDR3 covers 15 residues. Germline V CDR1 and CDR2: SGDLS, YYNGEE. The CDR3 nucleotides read TGTGCCAGCAGCCCACGACTAGCGGGGGGTGACGAGCAGTACTTC. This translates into CASSPRLAGGDEQYF. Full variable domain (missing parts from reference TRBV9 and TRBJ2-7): DSGVTQTPKHLITATGQRVTLRCSPRSGDLSVYWYQQSLDQGLQFLIQYYNGEERAKGNILERFSAQQFPDLHSELNLSSLELGDSALYFCASSPRLAGGDEQYFGPGTRLTVT.

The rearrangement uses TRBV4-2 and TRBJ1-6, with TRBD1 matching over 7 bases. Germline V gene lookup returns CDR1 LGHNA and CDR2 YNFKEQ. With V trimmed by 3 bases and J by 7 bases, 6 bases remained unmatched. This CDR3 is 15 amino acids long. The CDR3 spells CASSQNGQDNSPLHF. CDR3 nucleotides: TGTGCCAGCAGCCAGAACGGACAGGACAATTCACCCCTCCACTTT.

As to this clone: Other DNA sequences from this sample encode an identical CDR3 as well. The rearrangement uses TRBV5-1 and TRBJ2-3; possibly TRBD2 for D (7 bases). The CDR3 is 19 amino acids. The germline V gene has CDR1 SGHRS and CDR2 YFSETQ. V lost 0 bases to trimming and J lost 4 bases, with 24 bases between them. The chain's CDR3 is CASSLAWVGGRPTSDTQYF. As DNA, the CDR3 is TGCGCCAGCAGCTTGGCCTGGGTGGGGGGGCGTCCCACTTCAGATACGCAGTATTTT.

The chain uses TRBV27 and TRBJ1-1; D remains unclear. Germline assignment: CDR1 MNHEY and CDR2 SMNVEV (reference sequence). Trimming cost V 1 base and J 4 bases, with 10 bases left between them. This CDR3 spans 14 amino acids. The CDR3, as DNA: TGTGCCAGCAGTTTATTGGAGTCGGTCACTGAAGCTTTCTTT. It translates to CASSLLESVTEAFF.

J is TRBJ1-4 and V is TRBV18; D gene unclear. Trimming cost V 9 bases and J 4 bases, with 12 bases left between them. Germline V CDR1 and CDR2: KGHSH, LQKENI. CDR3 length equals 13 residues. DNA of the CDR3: TGTGCCAGTTCTCCCCGGAGTAATGAAAAACTGTTTTTT. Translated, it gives CASSPRSNEKLFF.

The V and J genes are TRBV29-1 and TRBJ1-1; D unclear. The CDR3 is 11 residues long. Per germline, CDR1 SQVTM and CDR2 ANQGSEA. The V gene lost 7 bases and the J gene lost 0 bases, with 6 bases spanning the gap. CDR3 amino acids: CSAFLNTEAFF. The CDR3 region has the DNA TGCAGCGCCTTCCTGAACACTGAAGCTTTCTTT. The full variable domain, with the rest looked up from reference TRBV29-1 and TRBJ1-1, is SAVISQKPSRDICQRGTSLTIQCQVDSQVTMMFWYRQQPGQSLTLIATANQGSEATYESGFVIDKFPISRPNLTFSTLTVSNMSPEDSSIYLCSAFLNTEAFFGQGTRLTVV.

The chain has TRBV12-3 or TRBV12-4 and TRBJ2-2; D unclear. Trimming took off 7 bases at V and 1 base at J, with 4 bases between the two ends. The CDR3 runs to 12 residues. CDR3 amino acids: CASKENTGELFF. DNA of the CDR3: TGTGCCAGCAAGGAGAACACCGGGGAGCTGTTTTTT.

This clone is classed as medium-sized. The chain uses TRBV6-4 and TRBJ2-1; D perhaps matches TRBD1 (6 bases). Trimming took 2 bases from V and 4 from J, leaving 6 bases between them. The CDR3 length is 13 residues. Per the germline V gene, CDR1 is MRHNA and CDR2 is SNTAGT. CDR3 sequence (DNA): TGTGCCAGCAGTGACAGGGGGTACAATGAGCAGTTCTTC. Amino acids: CASSDRGYNEQFF.

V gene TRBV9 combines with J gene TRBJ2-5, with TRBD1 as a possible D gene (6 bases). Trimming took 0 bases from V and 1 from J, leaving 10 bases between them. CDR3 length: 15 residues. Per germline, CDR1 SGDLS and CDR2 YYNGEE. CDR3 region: CASSVGGQSQETQYF. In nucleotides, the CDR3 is TGTGCCAGCAGCGTAGGGGGGCAGTCCCAAGAGACCCAGTACTTC.